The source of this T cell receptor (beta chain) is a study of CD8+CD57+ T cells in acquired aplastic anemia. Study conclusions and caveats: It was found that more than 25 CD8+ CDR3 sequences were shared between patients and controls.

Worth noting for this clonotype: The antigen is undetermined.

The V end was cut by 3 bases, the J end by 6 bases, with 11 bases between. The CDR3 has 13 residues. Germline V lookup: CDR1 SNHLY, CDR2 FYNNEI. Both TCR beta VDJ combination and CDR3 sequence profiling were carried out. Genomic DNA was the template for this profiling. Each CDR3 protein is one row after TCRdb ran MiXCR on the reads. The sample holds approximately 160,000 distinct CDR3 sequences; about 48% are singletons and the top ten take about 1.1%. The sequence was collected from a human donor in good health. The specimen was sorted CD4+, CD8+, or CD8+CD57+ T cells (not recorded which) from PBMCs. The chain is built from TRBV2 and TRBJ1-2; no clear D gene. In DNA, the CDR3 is TGTGCCAGCAGTGAGTGGGATGGAAATGGCTACACCTTC. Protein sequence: CASSEWDGNGYTF.